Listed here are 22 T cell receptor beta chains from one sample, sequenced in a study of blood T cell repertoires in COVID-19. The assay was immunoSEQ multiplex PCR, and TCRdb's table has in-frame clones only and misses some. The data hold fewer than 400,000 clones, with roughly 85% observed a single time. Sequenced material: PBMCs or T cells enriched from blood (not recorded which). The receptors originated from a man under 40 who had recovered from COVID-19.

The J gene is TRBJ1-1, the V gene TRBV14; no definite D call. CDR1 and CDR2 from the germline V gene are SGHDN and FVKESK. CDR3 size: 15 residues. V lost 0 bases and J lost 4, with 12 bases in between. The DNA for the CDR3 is TGTGCCAGCAGCCAAGAACACCCGCGGGTCACTGAAGCTTTCTTT. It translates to CASSQEHPRVTEAFF. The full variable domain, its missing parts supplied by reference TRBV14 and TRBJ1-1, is EAGVTQFPSHSVIEKGQTVTLRCDPISGHDNLYWYRRVMGKEIKFLLHFVKESKQDESGMPNNRFLAERTGGTYSTLKVQPAELEDSGVYFCASSQEHPRVTEAFFGQGTRLTVV.

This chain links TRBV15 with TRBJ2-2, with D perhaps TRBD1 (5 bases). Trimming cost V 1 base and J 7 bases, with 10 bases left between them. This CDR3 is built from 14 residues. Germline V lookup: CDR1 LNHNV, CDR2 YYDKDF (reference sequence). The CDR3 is CATSRGNQGGELFF. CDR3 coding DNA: TGTGCCACCAGCAGAGGAAACCAGGGCGGGGAGCTGTTTTTT.

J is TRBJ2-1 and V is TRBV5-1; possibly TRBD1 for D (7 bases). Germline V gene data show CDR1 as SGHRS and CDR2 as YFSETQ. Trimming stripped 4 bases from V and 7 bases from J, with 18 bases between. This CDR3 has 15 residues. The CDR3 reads CASSPNDREVNEQFF. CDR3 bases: TGCGCCAGCAGCCCCAATGACAGGGAGGTGAATGAGCAGTTCTTC.

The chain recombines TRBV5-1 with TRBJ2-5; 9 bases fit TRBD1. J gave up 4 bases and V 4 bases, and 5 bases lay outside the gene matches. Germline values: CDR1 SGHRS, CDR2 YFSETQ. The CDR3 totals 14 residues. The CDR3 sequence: CASSVDRGAETQYF. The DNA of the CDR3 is TGCGCCAGCAGCGTCGACAGGGGGGCAGAGACCCAGTACTTC.

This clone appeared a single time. The CDR3 DNA reads TGCGCCAGCAGCTTTAGCGGGGGGAACGAGCAGTTCTTC. The encoded protein is CASSFSGGNEQFF. The chain employs TRBV5-1 and TRBJ2-1; 10 positions match TRBD2. The CDR3 runs 13 residues. In germline, CDR1 is SGHRS, CDR2 YFSETQ. With 2 bases clipped from V and 10 bases from J, the junction kept 3 bases outside the gene matches.

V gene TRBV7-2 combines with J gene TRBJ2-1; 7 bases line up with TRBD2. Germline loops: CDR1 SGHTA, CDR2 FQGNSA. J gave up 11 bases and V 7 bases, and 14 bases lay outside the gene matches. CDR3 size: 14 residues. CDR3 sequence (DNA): TGTGCCAGCACCCCTTTCCGTGACAGCGGGAAGCAGTTCTTC. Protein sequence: CASTPFRDSGKQFF.

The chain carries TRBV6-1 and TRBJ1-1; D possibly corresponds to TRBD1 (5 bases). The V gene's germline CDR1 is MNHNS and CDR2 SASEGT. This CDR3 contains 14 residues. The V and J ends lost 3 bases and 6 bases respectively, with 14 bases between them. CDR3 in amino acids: CASSDPTGVPEAFF. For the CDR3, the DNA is TGTGCCAGCAGTGATCCTACAGGAGTGCCTGAAGCTTTCTTT.

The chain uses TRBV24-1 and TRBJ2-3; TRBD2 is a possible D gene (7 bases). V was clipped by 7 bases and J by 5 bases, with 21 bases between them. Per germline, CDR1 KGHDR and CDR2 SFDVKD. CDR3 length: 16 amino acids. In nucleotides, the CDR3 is TGTGCCACCAGCACTGCGGGGGCCACCCGGGGAGATACGCAGTATTTT. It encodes CATSTAGATRGDTQYF.

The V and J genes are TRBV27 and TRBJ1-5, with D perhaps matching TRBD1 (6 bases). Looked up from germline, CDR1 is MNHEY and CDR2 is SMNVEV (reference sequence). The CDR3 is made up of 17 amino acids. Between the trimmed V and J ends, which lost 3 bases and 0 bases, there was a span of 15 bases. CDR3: CASSFLAGANSNQPQHF. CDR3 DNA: TGTGCCAGCAGTTTTTTGGCGGGGGCGAATAGCAATCAGCCCCAGCATTTT.

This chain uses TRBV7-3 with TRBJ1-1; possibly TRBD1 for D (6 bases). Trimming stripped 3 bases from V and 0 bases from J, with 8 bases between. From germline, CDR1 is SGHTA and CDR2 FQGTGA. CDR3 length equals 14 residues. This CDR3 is CASSFSGVNTEAFF. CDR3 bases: TGTGCCAGCAGCTTTTCAGGGGTGAACACTGAAGCTTTCTTT.

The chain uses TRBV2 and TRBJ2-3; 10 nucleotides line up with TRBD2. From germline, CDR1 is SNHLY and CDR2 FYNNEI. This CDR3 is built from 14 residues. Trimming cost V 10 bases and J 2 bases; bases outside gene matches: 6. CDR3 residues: CATASGGPTDTQYF. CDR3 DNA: TGTGCCACCGCTAGCGGGGGTCCCACAGATACGCAGTATTTT.

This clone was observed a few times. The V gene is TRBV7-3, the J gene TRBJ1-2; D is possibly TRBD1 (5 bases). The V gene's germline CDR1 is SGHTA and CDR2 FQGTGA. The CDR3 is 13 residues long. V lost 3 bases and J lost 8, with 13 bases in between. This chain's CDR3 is CASSLRWAGGYTF. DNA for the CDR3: TGTGCCAGCAGCTTGCGTTGGGCAGGGGGCTACACCTTC.

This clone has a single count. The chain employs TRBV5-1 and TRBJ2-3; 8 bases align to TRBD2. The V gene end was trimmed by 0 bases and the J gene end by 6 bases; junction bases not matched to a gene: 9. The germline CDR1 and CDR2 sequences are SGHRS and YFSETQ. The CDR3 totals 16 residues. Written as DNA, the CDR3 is TGCGCCAGCAGCTTGGCCGTCGGCGGGGGGAGGGATACGCAGTATTTT. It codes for CASSLAVGGGRDTQYF.

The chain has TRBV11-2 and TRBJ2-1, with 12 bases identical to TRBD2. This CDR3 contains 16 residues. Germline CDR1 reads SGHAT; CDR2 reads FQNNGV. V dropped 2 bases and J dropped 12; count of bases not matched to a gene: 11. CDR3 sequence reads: CASSLRLAGATFAQFF. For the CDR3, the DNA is TGTGCCAGCAGCTTACGACTAGCGGGGGCCACTTTTGCGCAGTTCTTC.

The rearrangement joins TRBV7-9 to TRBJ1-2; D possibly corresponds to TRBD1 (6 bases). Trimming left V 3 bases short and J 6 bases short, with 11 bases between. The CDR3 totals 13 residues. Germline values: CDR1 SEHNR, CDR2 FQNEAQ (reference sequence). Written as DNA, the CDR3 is TGTGCCAGCAGCTTGGGACAACAGGATGGCTACACCTTC. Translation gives CASSLGQQDGYTF.

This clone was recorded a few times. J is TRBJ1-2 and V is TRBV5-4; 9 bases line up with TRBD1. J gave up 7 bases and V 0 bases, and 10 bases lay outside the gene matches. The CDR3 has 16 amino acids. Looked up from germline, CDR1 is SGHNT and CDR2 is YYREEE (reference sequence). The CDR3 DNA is TGTGCCAGCAGCTTGGCCGGGACAGGGCCGTCATCTGGCTACACCTTC. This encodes CASSLAGTGPSSGYTF.

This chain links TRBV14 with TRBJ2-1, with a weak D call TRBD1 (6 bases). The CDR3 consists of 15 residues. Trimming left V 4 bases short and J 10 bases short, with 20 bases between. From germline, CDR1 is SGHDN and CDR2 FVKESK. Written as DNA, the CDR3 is TGTGCCAGCAGCCCACTCCAAACAGGGAAACTGGAGCAGTTCTTC. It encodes CASSPLQTGKLEQFF.

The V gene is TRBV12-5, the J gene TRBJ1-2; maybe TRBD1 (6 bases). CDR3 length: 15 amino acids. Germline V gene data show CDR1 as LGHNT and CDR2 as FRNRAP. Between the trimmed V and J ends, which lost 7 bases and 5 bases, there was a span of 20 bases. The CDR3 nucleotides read TGTGCTAGTGCCCGATCGGGGGGGGCGCTTTATGGCTACACCTTC. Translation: CASARSGGALYGYTF.

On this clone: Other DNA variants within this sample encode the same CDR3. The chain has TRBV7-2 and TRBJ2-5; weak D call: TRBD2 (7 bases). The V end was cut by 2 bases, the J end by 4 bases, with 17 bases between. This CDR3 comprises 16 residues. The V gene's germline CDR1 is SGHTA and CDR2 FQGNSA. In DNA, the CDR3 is TGTGCCAGCAGCTTACCACGGGCGGGGGCCCGAGAGACCCAGTACTTC. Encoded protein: CASSLPRAGARETQYF. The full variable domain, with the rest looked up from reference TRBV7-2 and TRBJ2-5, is GAGVSQSPSNKVTEKGKDVELRCDPISGHTALYWYRQSLGQGLEFLIYFQGNSAPDKSGLPSDRFSAERTGGSVSTLTIQRTQQEDSAVYLCASSLPRAGARETQYFGPGTRLLVL.

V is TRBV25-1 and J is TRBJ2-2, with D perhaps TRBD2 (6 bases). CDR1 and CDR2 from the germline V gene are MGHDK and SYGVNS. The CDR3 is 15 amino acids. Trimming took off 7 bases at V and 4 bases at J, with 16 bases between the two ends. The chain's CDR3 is CASTTSEGLTGELFF. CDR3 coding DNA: TGTGCCAGCACTACGTCGGAGGGGCTCACCGGGGAGCTGTTTTTT.

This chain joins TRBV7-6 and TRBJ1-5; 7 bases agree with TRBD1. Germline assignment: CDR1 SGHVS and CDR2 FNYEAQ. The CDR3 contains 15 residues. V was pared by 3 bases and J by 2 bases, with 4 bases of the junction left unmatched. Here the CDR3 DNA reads TGTGCCAGCAGCTTGACAGGGTATGGCAATCAGCCCCAGCATTTT. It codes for CASSLTGYGNQPQHF.

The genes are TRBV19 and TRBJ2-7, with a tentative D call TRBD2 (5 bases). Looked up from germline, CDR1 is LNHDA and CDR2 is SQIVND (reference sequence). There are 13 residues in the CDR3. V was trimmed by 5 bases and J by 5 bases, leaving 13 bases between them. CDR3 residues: CASSDIEGHEQYF. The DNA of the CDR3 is TGTGCCAGTAGTGATATTGAGGGCCACGAGCAGTACTTC.